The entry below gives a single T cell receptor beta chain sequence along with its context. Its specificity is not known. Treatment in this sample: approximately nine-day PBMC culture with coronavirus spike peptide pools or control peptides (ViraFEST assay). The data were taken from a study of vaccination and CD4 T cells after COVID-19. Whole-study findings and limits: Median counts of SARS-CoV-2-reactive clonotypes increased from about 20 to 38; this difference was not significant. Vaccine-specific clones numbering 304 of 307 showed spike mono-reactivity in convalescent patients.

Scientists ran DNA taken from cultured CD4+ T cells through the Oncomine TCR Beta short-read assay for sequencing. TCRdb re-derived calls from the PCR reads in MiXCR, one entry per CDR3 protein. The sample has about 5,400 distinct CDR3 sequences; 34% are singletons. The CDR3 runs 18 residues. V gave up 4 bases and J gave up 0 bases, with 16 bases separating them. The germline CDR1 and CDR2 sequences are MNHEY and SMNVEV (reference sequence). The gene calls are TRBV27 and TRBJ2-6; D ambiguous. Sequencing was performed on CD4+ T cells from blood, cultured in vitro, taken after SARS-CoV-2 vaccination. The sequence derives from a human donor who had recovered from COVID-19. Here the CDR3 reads CASSYLSAFPSGANVLTF. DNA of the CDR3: TGTGCCAGCAGTTACTTATCTGCGTTTCCCTCTGGGGCCAACGTCCTGACTTTC.